These 30 T cell receptor beta chains were all obtained from the same sample, sequenced in a study of T cell responses to AZD1222 COVID-19 vaccine. TCRdb keeps only in-frame clones here, not all; method: immunoSEQ multiplex PCR. The sample includes 170,000 or so clones, over 80% of them seen just once. The sample here was peripheral blood, taken 28 days after the second dose of the MenACWY control vaccine. All receptors come from an adult who received the MenACWY meningococcal vaccine as a control.

The chain uses TRBV5-6 and TRBJ1-3; D is ambiguous. The V gene lost 4 bases and the J gene lost 0 bases, with 11 bases spanning the gap. In germline, CDR1 is SGHDT, CDR2 YYEEEE. The CDR3 length is 15 residues. CDR3 nucleotides: TGTGCCAGCAGCCGAAGCTTAGTCTCTGGAAACACCATATATTTT. It yields the protein CASSRSLVSGNTIYF. The entire variable domain, with the rest obtained from reference TRBV5-6 and TRBJ1-3, is as follows: DAGVTQSPTHLIKTRGQQVTLRCSPKSGHDTVSWYQQALGQGPQFIFQYYEEEERQRGNFPDRFSGHQFPNYSSELNVNALLLGDSALYLCASSRSLVSGNTIYFGEGSWLTVV.

V and J are TRBV7-6 and TRBJ1-1; D gene unclear. Germline V gene data show CDR1 as SGHVS and CDR2 as FNYEAQ. The CDR3 contains 16 residues. Trimming took off 5 bases at V and 1 base at J, with 17 bases between the two ends. The DNA of the CDR3 is TGTGCCAGCAGCCCACGTCCCATGGGTACGAACACTGAAGCTTTCTTT. Translated, it gives CASSPRPMGTNTEAFF.

Comment on this clone: The sample holds other DNA sequences that translate to the same CDR3. The chain links TRBV10-1 to TRBJ2-3; TRBD2 is a possible D gene (7 bases). In germline, CDR1 is WNHNN, CDR2 SYGVQD (reference sequence). The CDR3 is 14 amino acids. Deletions cut 9 bases from V and 5 bases from J, with 18 bases between. CDR3 protein: CASSRAGAKDTQYF. DNA for the CDR3: TGCGCCAGTAGCCGGGCGGGGGCTAAAGATACGCAGTATTTT.

This clone was detected only a few times. The chain recombines TRBV5-1 with TRBJ1-6, with D unclear. V shed 0 bases and J shed 9 bases, with 7 bases lying between them. Germline lookup yields CDR1 SGHRS and CDR2 YFSETQ. The CDR3 has 13 amino acids. The CDR3 region has the DNA TGCGCCAGCAGCTTGGGGAAAGGTTCACCCCTCCACTTT. It yields the protein CASSLGKGSPLHF. Full variable domain (remainder filled in from reference TRBV5-1 and TRBJ1-6): KAGVTQTPRYLIKTRGQQVTLSCSPISGHRSVSWYQQTPGQGLQFLFEYFSETQRNKGNFPGRFSGRQFSNSRSEMNVSTLELGDSALYLCASSLGKGSPLHFGNGTRLTVT.

The genes are TRBV6-2 or TRBV6-3 and TRBJ2-2; 8 bases match TRBD2. J was trimmed by 4 bases and V by 0 bases; bases with no gene match: 7. Germline V gives CDR1 MNHEY, CDR2 SVGEGT. CDR3 length equals 17 residues. CDR3 nucleotides: TGTGCCAGCAGTTACTCGGGGGTAGCGGGGTCCACCGGGGAGCTGTTTTTT. Its protein product is CASSYSGVAGSTGELFF.

The rearrangement links TRBV11-2 to TRBJ1-6; D remains unclear. This CDR3 is 14 amino acids long. Between the trimmed V and J ends, which lost 2 bases and 7 bases, there was a span of 9 bases. The V gene's germline CDR1 is SGHAT and CDR2 FQNNGV. CDR3 amino acids: CASSLPQVNSPLHF. CDR3 DNA: TGTGCCAGCAGCTTACCCCAGGTGAATTCACCCCTCCACTTT.

CDR3 region: CASNRDYNEQFF. CDR3 nucleotide sequence: TGTGCCAGCAACCGGGATTACAATGAGCAGTTCTTC. The J gene is TRBJ2-1, the V gene TRBV28; possibly TRBD2 for D (5 bases). The CDR3 extends over 12 amino acids. Germline loops: CDR1 MDHEN, CDR2 SYDVKM. Deletions cut 7 bases from V and 4 bases from J, with 8 bases between.

This clone was observed once. V usage is TRBV7-2 and J usage is TRBJ2-3; the match to TRBD1 covers 10 bases. The CDR3 is made up of 15 amino acids. V trimming: 5 bases; J trimming: 5 bases; junction bases outside the gene matches: 7. The germline gives CDR1 SGHTA, CDR2 FQGNSA. CDR3 DNA: TGTGCCAGCAGCACCGGGACAGGGGTCGTAGATACGCAGTATTTT. It encodes CASSTGTGVVDTQYF.

V and J are TRBV29-1 and TRBJ2-7, with 7 bases aligning to TRBD2. There are 13 residues in the CDR3. Germline V gene data show CDR1 as SQVTM and CDR2 as ANQGSEA. Trimming cost V 5 bases and J 3 bases; bases outside gene matches: 7. CDR3 in DNA: TGCAGCGTTCTCCATGGGGGGGGCTACGAGCAGTACTTC. Translating it yields CSVLHGGGYEQYF.

V and J are TRBV15 and TRBJ1-5, with D perhaps matching TRBD1 (6 bases). Germline loops: CDR1 LNHNV, CDR2 YYDKDF (reference sequence). The V end was cut by 5 bases, the J end by 1 base, with 12 bases between. The CDR3 runs 15 residues. CDR3 region: CATSLQGRSNQPQHF. The CDR3 region has the DNA TGTGCCACCAGCTTACAGGGTAGGAGCAATCAGCCCCAGCATTTT.

This sequence joins TRBV11-2 and TRBJ2-7, with TRBD2 identical over 12 bases. V shed 6 bases, J shed 2 bases, and the junction held 8 bases outside the gene matches. Looked up from germline, CDR1 is SGHAT and CDR2 is FQNNGV. CDR3 size: 16 residues. DNA of the CDR3: TGTGCCAGCAGGGGCGGACTAGCGGGGTTTCCCTACGAGCAGTACTTC. Translating gives CASRGGLAGFPYEQYF.

The chain uses TRBV5-6 and TRBJ2-1; 8 nucleotides match TRBD1. This CDR3 region has 16 residues. Germline-derived CDR1 and CDR2 are SGHDT and YYEEEE. The junction had 4 bases not matched to a gene; V was cut back by 0 bases and J by 2 bases. The CDR3 coding sequence is TGTGCCAGCAGCTTGGACAGGGGGGTAGCCTACAATGAGCAGTTCTTC. This translates into CASSLDRGVAYNEQFF. Combining the CDR3 with reference TRBV5-6 and TRBJ2-1 gives the whole variable domain DAGVTQSPTHLIKTRGQQVTLRCSPKSGHDTVSWYQQALGQGPQFIFQYYEEEERQRGNFPDRFSGHQFPNYSSELNVNALLLGDSALYLCASSLDRGVAYNEQFFGPGTRLTVL.

This clone was observed once. The V and J genes are TRBV5-1 and TRBJ1-1; tentative D call: TRBD1 (5 bases). The CDR3 runs 15 residues. V was trimmed by 0 bases and J by 4 bases, leaving 13 bases between them. Germline CDR1 and CDR2: SGHRS and YFSETQ. The CDR3 reads CASSLEAGKGTEAFF. CDR3 DNA sequence: TGCGCCAGCAGCTTGGAGGCAGGGAAGGGCACTGAAGCTTTCTTT. Combining the CDR3 with reference TRBV5-1 and TRBJ1-1 gives the whole variable domain KAGVTQTPRYLIKTRGQQVTLSCSPISGHRSVSWYQQTPGQGLQFLFEYFSETQRNKGNFPGRFSGRQFSNSRSEMNVSTLELGDSALYLCASSLEAGKGTEAFFGQGTRLTVV.

This chain joins TRBV15 and TRBJ1-2; tentative D call: TRBD1 (6 bases). Germline assignment: CDR1 LNHNV and CDR2 YYDKDF (reference sequence). Between the trimmed V and J ends, which lost 1 base and 7 bases, there was a span of 16 bases. The CDR3 contains 15 residues. The CDR3 bases are TGTGCCACCAGCAGAGGGTTGGAGGGGGAAGGTGGCTACACCTTC. Its translation: CATSRGLEGEGGYTF. The variable domain in full, completed from reference TRBV15 and TRBJ1-2, reads DAMVIQNPRYQVTQFGKPVTLSCSQTLNHNVMYWYQQKSSQAPKLLFHYYDKDFNNEADTPDNFQSRRPNTSFCFLDIRSPGLGDTAMYLCATSRGLEGEGGYTFGSGTRLTVV.

Only one count was recorded for this clone. V is TRBV7-9 and J is TRBJ1-1; D unclear. Deletions cut 3 bases from V and 5 bases from J, with 10 bases between. From germline, CDR1 is SEHNR and CDR2 FQNEAQ (reference sequence). The CDR3 length is 13 residues. The CDR3 sequence is CASSLFEGTEAFF. The CDR3, as DNA: TGTGCCAGCAGCTTGTTCGAAGGAACTGAAGCTTTCTTT.

V and J are TRBV18 and TRBJ2-5; TRBD2 is a possible D gene (5 bases). The germline V gene has CDR1 KGHSH and CDR2 LQKENI. The CDR3 runs 16 residues. V was cut by 6 bases and J by 3 bases, with 20 bases left in between. CDR3 region: CASSPQRAPLEETQYF. The DNA for the CDR3 is TGTGCCAGCTCGCCCCAGAGGGCTCCACTAGAAGAGACCCAGTACTTC. The whole variable domain, remainder taken from reference TRBV18 and TRBJ2-5, is NAGVMQNPRHLVRRRGQEARLRCSPMKGHSHVYWYRQLPEEGLKFMVYLQKENIIDESGMPKERFSAEFPKEGPSILRIQQVVRGDSAAYFCASSPQRAPLEETQYFGPGTRLLVL.

The rearrangement joins TRBV30 to TRBJ1-2; D unresolved. The CDR3 totals 13 residues. The germline V gene encodes CDR1 GTSNPN and CDR2 SVGIG (reference sequence). V lost 5 bases and J 4 bases, leaving 14 bases between the germline ends. The CDR3 region has the DNA TGTGCCTGGCGGACGGACTCGTTCTATGGCTACACCTTC. It translates to CAWRTDSFYGYTF.

This chain joins TRBV6-6 and TRBJ1-5; D is undetermined. Germline V gene sequence: CDR1 MNHNY, CDR2 SVGAGI (reference sequence). The CDR3 sequence is 12 residues long. V was trimmed by 6 bases and J by 3 bases, leaving 6 bases between them. The CDR3 is CASSLPNQPQHF. CDR3 in DNA: TGTGCCAGCAGCCTACCCAATCAGCCCCAGCATTTT.

The rearrangement links TRBV29-1 to TRBJ1-5; TRBD1 matches 9 bases. This CDR3 comprises 14 residues. CDR1 and CDR2 (germline): SQVTM, ANQGSEA. V trimming: 7 bases; J trimming: 4 bases; junction bases outside the gene matches: 8. Here the CDR3 reads CSAASGTGNQPQHF. As DNA, the CDR3 is TGCAGCGCCGCCTCCGGGACAGGGAATCAGCCCCAGCATTTT.

This rearrangement joins TRBV6-1 to TRBJ2-2; D is possibly TRBD1 or TRBD2 (5 bases each). Germline V gene data show CDR1 as MNHNS and CDR2 as SASEGT. This CDR3 spans 13 amino acids. Trimming shortened V by 1 base and J by 12 bases, and 12 bases separated the two germline ends. The CDR3, as DNA: TGTGCCAGCAGTGAAGTCACTCGGGGACAGCTGTTTTTT. Protein product: CASSEVTRGQLFF.

The chain links TRBV27 to TRBJ2-7, with D hard to call. Germline assignment: CDR1 MNHEY and CDR2 SMNVEV (reference sequence). This CDR3 region has 15 residues. Trimming cost V 4 bases and J 0 bases, with 13 bases left between them. CDR3: CASSWSTGLSYEQYF. The CDR3 region has the DNA TGTGCCAGCAGTTGGTCGACTGGTCTCTCCTACGAGCAGTACTTC.

J is TRBJ2-1 and V is TRBV30; 9 bases map to TRBD1. The CDR3 extends over 14 amino acids. Germline CDR1 and CDR2: GTSNPN and SVGIG (reference sequence). The J segment lost 8 bases and the V segment lost 1 base, leaving 6 bases of the junction unmatched. The CDR3 is CAWSGGQGKDEQFF. CDR3 nucleotides: TGTGCCTGGAGTGGCGGACAGGGGAAGGATGAGCAGTTCTTC.

The chain employs TRBV7-3 and TRBJ2-7; D is perhaps TRBD1 or TRBD2 (5 bases each). CDR3 length: 16 residues. Per the germline V gene, CDR1 is SGHTA and CDR2 is FQGTGA. Between the trimmed V and J ends, which lost 5 bases and 0 bases, there was a span of 17 bases. The CDR3 loop is CASSPGPILSSYEQYF. The CDR3 DNA reads TGTGCCAGCAGCCCGGGACCGATCCTGAGCTCCTACGAGCAGTACTTC.

This rearrangement joins TRBV24-1 to TRBJ1-2; a weak D match, TRBD1 (6 bases). With 6 bases removed from V and 4 bases from J, the gap between germline ends came to 8 bases. Germline-derived CDR1 and CDR2 are KGHDR and SFDVKD. This CDR3 has 12 amino acids. CDR3 nucleotide sequence: TGTGCCACCAGTCAGGACAGCTATGGCTACACCTTC. The encoded protein is CATSQDSYGYTF.

The rearrangement joins TRBV27 to TRBJ2-5; a weak D match, TRBD2 (5 bases). This CDR3 has 12 residues. Trimming left V 7 bases short and J 7 bases short, with 13 bases between. CDR1 and CDR2 (germline): MNHEY, SMNVEV (reference sequence). The CDR3 loop reads CASISEGRTQYF. The CDR3 DNA reads TGTGCCAGCATCTCCGAGGGAAGGACCCAGTACTTC.

The V and J genes are TRBV5-5 and TRBJ1-2; a possible D gene is TRBD1 (6 bases). Germline assignment: CDR1 SGHKS and CDR2 YYEKEE (reference sequence). The CDR3 loop spans 15 amino acids. Trimming removed 0 bases from V and 4 bases from J, with 13 bases in between. The DNA of the CDR3 is TGTGCCAGCAGCTTGGGGGGAACAGGGACCTATGGCTACACCTTC. This gives the protein CASSLGGTGTYGYTF. Filled out from reference TRBV5-5 and TRBJ1-2, the complete variable domain reads DAGVTQSPTHLIKTRGQQVTLRCSPISGHKSVSWYQQVLGQGPQFIFQYYEKEERGRGNFPDRFSARQFPNYSSELNVNALLLGDSALYLCASSLGGTGTYGYTFGSGTRLTVV.

The chain uses TRBV24-1 and TRBJ2-1; 9 nucleotides agree with TRBD1. In germline, CDR1 is KGHDR, CDR2 SFDVKD. The CDR3 has 13 residues. V shed 6 bases, J shed 8 bases, and the junction held 4 bases outside the gene matches. CDR3 DNA sequence: TGTGCCACCAGTTTGGGACAGGGTGATGAGCAGTTCTTC. Protein: CATSLGQGDEQFF.

This clone was counted between two and nine times. J is TRBJ1-1 and V is TRBV6-5; 7 positions match TRBD1. CDR3 length: 12 amino acids. Germline-derived CDR1 and CDR2 are MNHEY and SVGAGI. The junction had 1 base not matched to a gene; V was cut back by 5 bases and J by 4 bases. The CDR3 coding sequence is TGTGCCAGCAGTCGGACAGGCACTGAAGCTTTCTTT. Encoded protein: CASSRTGTEAFF.

The chain carries TRBV29-1 and TRBJ1-1; TRBD1 matches at 7 bases. Germline trimming cut 6 bases from V and 0 bases from J; bases unmatched to any gene: 4. This CDR3 is built from 13 residues. Germline values: CDR1 SQVTM, CDR2 ANQGSEA. Written as DNA, the CDR3 is TGCAGCGTGGGACAGACTCTGAACACTGAAGCTTTCTTT. Protein sequence: CSVGQTLNTEAFF.

This chain uses TRBV5-4 with TRBJ2-7; D not resolved. This CDR3 has 13 amino acids. The V end lost 0 bases, the J end lost 1 base, and 5 bases lay between the germline ends. Per the germline V gene, CDR1 is SGHNT and CDR2 is YYREEE (reference sequence). DNA of the CDR3: TGTGCCAGCAGCTTGGCTGGGTCCTACGAGCAGTACTTC. Protein product: CASSLAGSYEQYF.